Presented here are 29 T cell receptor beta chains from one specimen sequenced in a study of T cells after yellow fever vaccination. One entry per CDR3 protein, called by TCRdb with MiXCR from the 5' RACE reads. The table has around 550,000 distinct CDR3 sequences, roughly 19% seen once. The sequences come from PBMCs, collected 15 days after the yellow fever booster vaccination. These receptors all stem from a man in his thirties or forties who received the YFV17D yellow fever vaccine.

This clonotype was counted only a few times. The CDR3 DNA reads TGTGCCAGCAGTTACGAGGGCGGGAGAAAGCAGTTCTTC. The encoded protein is CASSYEGGRKQFF. The chain couples TRBV6-5 to TRBJ2-1, with 7 bases identical to TRBD2. Germline CDR1 and CDR2: MNHEY and SVGAGI. J lost 11 bases, V lost 2 bases, and 6 bases had no gene match. The CDR3 extends over 13 amino acids.

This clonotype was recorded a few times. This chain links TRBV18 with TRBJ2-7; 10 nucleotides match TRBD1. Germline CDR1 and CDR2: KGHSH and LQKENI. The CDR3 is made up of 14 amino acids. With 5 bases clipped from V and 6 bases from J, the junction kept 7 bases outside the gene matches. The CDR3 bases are TGTGCCAGCTCAAGCGGGACAGGGGACTCCGAGCAGTACTTC. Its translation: CASSSGTGDSEQYF.

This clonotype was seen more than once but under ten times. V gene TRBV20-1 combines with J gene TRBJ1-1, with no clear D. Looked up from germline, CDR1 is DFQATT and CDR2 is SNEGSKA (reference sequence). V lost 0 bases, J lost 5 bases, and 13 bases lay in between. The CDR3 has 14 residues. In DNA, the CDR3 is TGCAGTGCTAGAGATCGTCATGGTGGGACTGAAGCTTTCTTT. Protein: CSARDRHGGTEAFF.

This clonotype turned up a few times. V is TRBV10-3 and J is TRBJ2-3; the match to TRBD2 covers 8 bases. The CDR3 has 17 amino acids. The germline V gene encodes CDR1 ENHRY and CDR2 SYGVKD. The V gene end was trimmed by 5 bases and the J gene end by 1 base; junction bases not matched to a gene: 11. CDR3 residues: CAISPTGDGRGTDTQYF. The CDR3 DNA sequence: TGTGCCATCAGTCCCACCGGTGACGGGAGGGGCACAGATACGCAGTATTTT.

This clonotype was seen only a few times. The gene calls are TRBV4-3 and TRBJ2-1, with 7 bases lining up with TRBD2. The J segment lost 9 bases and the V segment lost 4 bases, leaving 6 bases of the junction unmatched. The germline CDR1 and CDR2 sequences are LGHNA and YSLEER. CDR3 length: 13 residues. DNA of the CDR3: TGCGCCAGCAGCCCCGGGAGCGGGGCTGAGCAGTTCTTC. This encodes CASSPGSGAEQFF.

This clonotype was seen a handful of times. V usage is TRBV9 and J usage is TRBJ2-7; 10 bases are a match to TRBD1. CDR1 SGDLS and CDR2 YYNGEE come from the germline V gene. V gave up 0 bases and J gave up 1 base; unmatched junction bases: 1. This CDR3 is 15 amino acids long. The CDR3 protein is CASSVEGQGSYEQYF. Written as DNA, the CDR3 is TGTGCCAGCAGCGTAGAGGGACAGGGGTCCTACGAGCAGTACTTC.

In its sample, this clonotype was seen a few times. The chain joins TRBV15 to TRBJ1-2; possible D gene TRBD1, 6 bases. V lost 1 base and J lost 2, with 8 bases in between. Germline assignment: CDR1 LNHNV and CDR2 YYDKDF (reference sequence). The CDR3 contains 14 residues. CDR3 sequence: CATSRGQENYGYTF. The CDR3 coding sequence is TGTGCCACCAGCAGAGGACAGGAGAACTATGGCTACACCTTC.

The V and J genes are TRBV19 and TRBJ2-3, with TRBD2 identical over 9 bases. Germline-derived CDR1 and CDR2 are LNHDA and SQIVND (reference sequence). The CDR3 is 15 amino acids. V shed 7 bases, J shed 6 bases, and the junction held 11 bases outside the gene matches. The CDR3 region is CASKPSGVGGDTQYF. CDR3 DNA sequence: TGTGCCAGTAAGCCTAGCGGGGTCGGAGGGGATACGCAGTATTTT.

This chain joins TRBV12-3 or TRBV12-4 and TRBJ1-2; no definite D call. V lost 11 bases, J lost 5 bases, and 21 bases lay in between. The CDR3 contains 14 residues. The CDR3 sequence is CAVPGYSRRYGYTF. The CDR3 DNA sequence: TGTGCCGTCCCGGGGTATAGTAGGAGGTATGGCTACACCTTC.

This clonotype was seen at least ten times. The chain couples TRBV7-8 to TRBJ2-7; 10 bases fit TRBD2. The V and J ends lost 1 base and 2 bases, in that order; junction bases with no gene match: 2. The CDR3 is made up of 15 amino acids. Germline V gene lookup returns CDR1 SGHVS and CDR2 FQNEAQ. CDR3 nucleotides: TGTGCCAGCAGCTTAGAGCTAGCGGGGGCCTACGAGCAGTACTTC. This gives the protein CASSLELAGAYEQYF.

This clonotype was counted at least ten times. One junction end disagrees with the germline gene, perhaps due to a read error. Here the CDR3 DNA reads TGTGCTAGCACCCCAGGAGGTGGGGGCTACAATGAGCAGTTCTTC. It codes for CASTPGGGGYNEQFF. This chain uses TRBV7-7 with TRBJ2-1; either TRBD1 or TRBD2 may supply D (5 bases each). The CDR3 is 15 residues long. The germline gives CDR1 SSHAT, CDR2 FNYEAQ (reference sequence).

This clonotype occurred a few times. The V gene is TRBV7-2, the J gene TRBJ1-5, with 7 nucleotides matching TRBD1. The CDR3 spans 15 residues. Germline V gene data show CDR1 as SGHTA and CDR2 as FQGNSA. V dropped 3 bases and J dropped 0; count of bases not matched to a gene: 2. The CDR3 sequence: CASSFQGDSNQPQHF. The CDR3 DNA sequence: TGTGCCAGCAGCTTCCAGGGGGATAGCAATCAGCCCCAGCATTTT.

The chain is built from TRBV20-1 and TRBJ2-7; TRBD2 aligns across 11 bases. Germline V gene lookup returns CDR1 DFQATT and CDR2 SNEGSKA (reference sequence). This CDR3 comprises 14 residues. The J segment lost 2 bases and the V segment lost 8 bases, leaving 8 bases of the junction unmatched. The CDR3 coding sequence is TGCAGTTTCCGGGGACTAGCGGAGCCCTACGAGCAGTACTTC. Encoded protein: CSFRGLAEPYEQYF.

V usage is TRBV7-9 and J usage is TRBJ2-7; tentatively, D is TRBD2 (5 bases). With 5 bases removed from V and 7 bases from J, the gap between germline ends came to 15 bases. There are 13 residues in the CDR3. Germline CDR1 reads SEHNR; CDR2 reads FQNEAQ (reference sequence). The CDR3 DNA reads TGTGCCAGCAGCATCGACACTAGTTTTGAGCAGTACTTC. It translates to CASSIDTSFEQYF.

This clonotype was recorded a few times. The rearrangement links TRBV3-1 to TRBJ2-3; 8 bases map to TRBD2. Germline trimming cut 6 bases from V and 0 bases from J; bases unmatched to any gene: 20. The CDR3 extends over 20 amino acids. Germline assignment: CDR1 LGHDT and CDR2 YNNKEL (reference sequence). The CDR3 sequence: CASRPDSPTSGRISTDTQYF. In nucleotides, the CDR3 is TGTGCCAGCAGGCCAGACAGCCCCACTAGCGGCCGAATAAGCACAGATACGCAGTATTTT.

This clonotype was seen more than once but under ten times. The CDR3 DNA follows: TGTGCCAGCAGTCTCCGGGAGGAGGGGGGAAGTGAGCAGTTCTTC. Amino acids: CASSLREEGGSEQFF. The J gene is TRBJ2-1, the V gene TRBV6-1; possibly TRBD2 for D (7 bases). The CDR3 is 15 residues long. The V end lost 5 bases, the J end lost 9 bases, and 20 bases lay between the germline ends. Germline CDR1 MNHNS, CDR2 SASEGT.

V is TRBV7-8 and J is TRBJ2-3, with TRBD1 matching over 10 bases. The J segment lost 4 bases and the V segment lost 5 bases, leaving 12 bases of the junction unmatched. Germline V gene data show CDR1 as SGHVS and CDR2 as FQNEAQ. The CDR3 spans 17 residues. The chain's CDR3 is CASSPRGAGQGADTQYF. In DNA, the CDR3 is TGTGCCAGCAGCCCCCGAGGGGCTGGACAGGGGGCAGATACGCAGTATTTT.

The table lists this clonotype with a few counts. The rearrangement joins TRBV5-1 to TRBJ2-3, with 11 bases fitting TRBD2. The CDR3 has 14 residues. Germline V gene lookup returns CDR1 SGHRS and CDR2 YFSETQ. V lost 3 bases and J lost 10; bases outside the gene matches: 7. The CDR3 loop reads CASSSGLAEGAQYF. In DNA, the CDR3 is TGCGCCAGCAGCTCGGGACTAGCGGAAGGGGCGCAGTATTTT. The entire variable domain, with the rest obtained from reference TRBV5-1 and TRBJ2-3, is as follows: KAGVTQTPRYLIKTRGQQVTLSCSPISGHRSVSWYQQTPGQGLQFLFEYFSETQRNKGNFPGRFSGRQFSNSRSEMNVSTLELGDSALYLCASSSGLAEGAQYFGPGTRLTVL.

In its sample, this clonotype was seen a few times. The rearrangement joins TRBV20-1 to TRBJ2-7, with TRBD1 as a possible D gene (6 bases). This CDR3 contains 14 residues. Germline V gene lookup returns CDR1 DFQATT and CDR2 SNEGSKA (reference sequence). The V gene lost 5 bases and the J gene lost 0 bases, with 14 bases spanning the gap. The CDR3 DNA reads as TGCAGTGCTTTTCCCCGGGACAACTCCTACGAGCAGTACTTC. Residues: CSAFPRDNSYEQYF.

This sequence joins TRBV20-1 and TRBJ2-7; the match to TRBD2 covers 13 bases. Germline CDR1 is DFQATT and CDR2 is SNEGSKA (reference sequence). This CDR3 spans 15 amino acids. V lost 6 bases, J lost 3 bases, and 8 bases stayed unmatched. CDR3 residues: CSANPGTSGDYEQYF. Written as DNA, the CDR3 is TGCAGTGCCAACCCCGGGACTAGCGGGGACTACGAGCAGTACTTC.

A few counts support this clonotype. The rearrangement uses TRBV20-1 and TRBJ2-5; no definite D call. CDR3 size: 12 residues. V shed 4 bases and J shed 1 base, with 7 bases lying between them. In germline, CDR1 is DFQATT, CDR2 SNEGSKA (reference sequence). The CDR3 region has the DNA TGCAGTGCTATCGGGCCCCAAGAGACCCAGTACTTC. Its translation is CSAIGPQETQYF.

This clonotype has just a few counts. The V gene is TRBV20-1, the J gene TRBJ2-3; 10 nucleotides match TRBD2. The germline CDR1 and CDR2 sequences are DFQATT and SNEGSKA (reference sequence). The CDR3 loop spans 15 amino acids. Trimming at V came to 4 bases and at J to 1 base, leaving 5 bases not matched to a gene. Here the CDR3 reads CSAKPGTSGTDTQYF. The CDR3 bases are TGCAGTGCTAAACCCGGGACTAGCGGCACAGATACGCAGTATTTT.

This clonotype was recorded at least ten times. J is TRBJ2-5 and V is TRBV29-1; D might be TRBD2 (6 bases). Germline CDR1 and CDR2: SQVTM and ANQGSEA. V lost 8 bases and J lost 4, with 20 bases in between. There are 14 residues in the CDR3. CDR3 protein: CSSSDPAGGETQYF. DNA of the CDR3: TGCAGCTCTAGCGACCCCGCGGGCGGAGAGACCCAGTACTTC.

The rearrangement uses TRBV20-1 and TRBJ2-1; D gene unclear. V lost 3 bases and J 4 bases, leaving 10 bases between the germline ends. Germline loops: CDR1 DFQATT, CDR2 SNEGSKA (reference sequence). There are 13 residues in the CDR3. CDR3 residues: CSASDSTYNEQFF. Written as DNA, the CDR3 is TGCAGTGCTAGTGACTCCACATACAATGAGCAGTTCTTC.

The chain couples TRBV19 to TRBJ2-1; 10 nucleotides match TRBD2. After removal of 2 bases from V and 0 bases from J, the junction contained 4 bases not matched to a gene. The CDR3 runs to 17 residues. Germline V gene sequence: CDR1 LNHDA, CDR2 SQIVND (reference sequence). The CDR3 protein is CASSIMASGSSYNEQFF. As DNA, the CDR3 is TGTGCCAGTAGTATAATGGCTAGCGGGAGCTCCTACAATGAGCAGTTCTTC.

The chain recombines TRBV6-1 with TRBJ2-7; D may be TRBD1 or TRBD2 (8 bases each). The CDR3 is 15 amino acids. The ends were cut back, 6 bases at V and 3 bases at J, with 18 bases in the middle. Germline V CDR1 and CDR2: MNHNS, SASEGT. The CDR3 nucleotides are TGTGCCAGCAGACGGGGGGGCGGGACAGGCTACGAGCAGTACTTC. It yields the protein CASRRGGGTGYEQYF.

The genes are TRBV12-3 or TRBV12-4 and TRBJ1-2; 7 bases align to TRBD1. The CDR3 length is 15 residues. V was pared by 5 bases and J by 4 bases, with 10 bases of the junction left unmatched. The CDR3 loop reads CASSPQGELPYGYTF. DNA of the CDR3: TGTGCCAGCAGTCCCCAGGGGGAACTGCCCTATGGCTACACCTTC.

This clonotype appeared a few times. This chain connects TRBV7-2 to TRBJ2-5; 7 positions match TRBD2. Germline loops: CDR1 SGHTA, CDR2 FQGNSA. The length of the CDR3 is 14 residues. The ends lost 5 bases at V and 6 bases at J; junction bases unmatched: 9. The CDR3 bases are TGTGCCAGCAGCATTTACGGGAGGCCCCAGACCCAGTACTTC. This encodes CASSIYGRPQTQYF.

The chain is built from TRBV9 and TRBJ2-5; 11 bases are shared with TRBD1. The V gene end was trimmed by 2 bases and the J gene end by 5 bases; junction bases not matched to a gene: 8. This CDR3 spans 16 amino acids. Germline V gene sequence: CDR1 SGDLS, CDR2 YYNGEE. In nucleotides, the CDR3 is TGTGCCAGCAGCGTGGGGGGGACAGGGGGATTTGAGACCCAGTACTTC. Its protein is CASSVGGTGGFETQYF.